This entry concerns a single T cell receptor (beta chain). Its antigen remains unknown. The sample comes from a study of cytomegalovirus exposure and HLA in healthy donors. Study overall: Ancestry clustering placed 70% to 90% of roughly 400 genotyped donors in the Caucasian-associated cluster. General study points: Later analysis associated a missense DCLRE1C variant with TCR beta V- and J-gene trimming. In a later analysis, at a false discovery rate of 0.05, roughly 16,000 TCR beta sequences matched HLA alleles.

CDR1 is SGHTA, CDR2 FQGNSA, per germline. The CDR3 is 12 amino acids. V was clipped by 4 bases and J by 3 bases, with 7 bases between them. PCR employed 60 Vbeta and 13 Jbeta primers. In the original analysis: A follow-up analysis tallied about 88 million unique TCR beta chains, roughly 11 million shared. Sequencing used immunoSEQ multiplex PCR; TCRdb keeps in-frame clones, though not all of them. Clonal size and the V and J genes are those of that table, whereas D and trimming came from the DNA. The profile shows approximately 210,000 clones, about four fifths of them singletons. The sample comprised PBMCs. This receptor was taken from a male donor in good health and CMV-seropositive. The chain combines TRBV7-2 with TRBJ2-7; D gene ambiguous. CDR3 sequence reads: CASSSPNYEQYF. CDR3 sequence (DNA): TGTGCCAGCAGCTCGCCTAACTACGAGCAGTACTTC.